This T cell receptor beta chain derives from a study of T-cell memory formation after mild COVID-19. Using its own MiXCR run on the 5' RACE reads, TCRdb lists one record per CDR3 protein. The sample has about 180,000 distinct CDR3 sequences, around 15% seen once. This clonotype was observed a handful of times. The TCR comes from an adult woman who had mild COVID-19 (a few samples of this study predate the infection). Cell type and time point are not known. Material: PBMCs or a T cell subset sorted from them (not recorded which).

The CDR3 reads CASCGQETYEQYF. DNA for the CDR3: TGTGCCAGCTGCGGACAGGAGACATACGAGCAGTACTTC. This chain joins TRBV2 and TRBJ2-7; 7 bases fit TRBD1. The junction had 8 bases not matched to a gene; V was cut back by 8 bases and J by 4 bases. The germline CDR1 and CDR2 sequences are SNHLY and FYNNEI. CDR3 length equals 13 residues.